One TCR beta chain is described in this entry. Its specificity is not known. The entry originates in a study of cytomegalovirus exposure and HLA in healthy donors. Study overall: A later analysis reported the same platform for the roughly 120 validation repertoires and the 666 first-cohort repertoires. General observations from the study: Accounts indicate the classifier identified cytomegalovirus status with strong specificity and sensitivity.

Generated by immunoSEQ multiplex PCR, the TCRdb table keeps only in-frame clones and is missing some. This sample yields fewer than 250,000 clones, of which more than 75% are seen a single time; 2.5% to 3% belongs to the top ten. The CDR3 is 13 residues long. Germline V gene data show CDR1 as SEHNR and CDR2 as FQNEAQ (reference sequence). Trimming shortened V by 5 bases and J by 4 bases, and 11 bases separated the two germline ends. Separation from the roughly 670-subject first cohort characterized the roughly 130-subject validation cohort, to which the donors belonged. The sample taken for sequencing was PBMCs. The clonotype comes from a man aged 18-30 years in good health and CMV-seronegative. The chain employs TRBV7-9 and TRBJ1-2; D ambiguous. The CDR3 reads CASSLNSAYGYTF. The CDR3 region has the DNA TGTGCCAGCAGCCTAAACAGTGCCTATGGCTACACCTTC. Based on the CDR3 plus reference TRBV7-9 and TRBJ1-2, the full variable domain is DTGVSQNPRHKITKRGQNVTFRCDPISEHNRLYWYRQTLGQGPEFLTYFQNEAQLEKSRLLSDRFSAERPKGSFSTLEIQRTEQGDSAMYLCASSLNSAYGYTFGSGTRLTVV.